This T cell receptor (beta chain) is from a study of shared clonotypes between healthy human individuals. Germline CDR1 and CDR2: SGHRS and YFSETQ. CDR3 size: 16 residues. Trimming removed 0 bases from V and 0 bases from J, with 13 bases in between. This table comes from immunoSEQ multiplex PCR, and its TCRdb copy is limited to in-frame clones, with some not included. The sample contains over a million clones, roughly 96% of which appear only once. The V call is TRBV5-1, the J call TRBJ2-7; no firm D call. The source material was naive CD4+ T cells sorted from blood. The subset here: CD45RA+ positively selected. This sequence originates from a man aged 30 to 45 in good health. This CDR3 reads CASSLDSGSNSYEQYF. The CDR3 coding sequence is TGCGCCAGCAGCTTGGATTCCGGGTCCAACTCCTACGAGCAGTACTTC.